This T cell receptor beta chain is drawn from a study of spatial heterogeneity in lung cancer. For the study at large: Correlation of TCR transcript counts in tumor regions with a T cell module score from matched bulk RNA-seq was strong.

Study-level results: In tumors, expanded intratumoral alpha and beta TCR counts tracked mutation counts.

One entry per CDR3 protein results from TCRdb running MiXCR on the 5' RACE reads. In the table there are about 100,000 distinct CDR3 sequences, approximately 4.4% of which are singletons. Documented time point: sample taken at primary tumor resection. There are many counts of this clonotype. Its antigen is unidentified. The V gene's germline CDR1 is KGHSH and CDR2 LQKENI. Trimming took 2 bases from V and 3 from J, leaving 13 bases between them. CDR3 length: 15 residues. The specimen comprised lung tumor tissue, sampled at surgery. The receptor comes from a male donor with early-stage non-small cell lung cancer. The chain carries TRBV18 and TRBJ2-5, with a tentative D call TRBD1 (6 bases). CDR3 in DNA: TGTGCCAGCTCACCAGATCCAGGGGCAAAAGAGACCCAGTACTTC. As protein: CASSPDPGAKETQYF.